This paragraph covers one TCR beta chain sequence. The antigen remains unidentified. This may stem from a read error, because a much larger clone lies one nucleotide away. One entry per CDR3 protein results from TCRdb running MiXCR on the reads. This table holds about 490,000 distinct CDR3 sequences, approximately 15% found once. CDR3 length: 13 residues. CDR1 SGHVT and CDR2 SQSDAQ come from the germline V gene. This entry is derived from a study of T cell repertoires in cytomegalovirus infection. Study as a whole: Based on public TCR beta signatures, there were indications of CMV infection and of a matching HLA type. Study-wide results and limits: Carriers of CMV plus the relevant HLA were identified by cumulative public TCR beta family frequency.

This TCR was recovered from a human donor in good health (CMV status not recorded). Some clones in this sample may be carry-over from other donors' samples. The chain combines TRBV7-4 with TRBJ1-2; 7 bases are shared with TRBD1. Sequenced input: CD8+ T cells from PBMCs. In DNA form, the CDR3 reads TGTGCCACCAGCTTAGCCCAGGGACAGGGCTACACCTTC. Protein sequence: CATSLAQGQGYTF.